This T cell receptor beta chain was retrieved from a study of blood T cell repertoires in COVID-19. Study details: Nucleic acid was either cDNA or gDNA, and it came from T cells, B-cell-depleted T cells, or PBMCs.

The table lists this clone with a few counts. In the study's own analysis: Amplification from reference gene primers served as the basis for estimated nucleated cell counts. Some clones are missing from TCRdb's copy, which holds only in-frame ones; the method was immunoSEQ multiplex PCR. That table is the source of V, J and clone size, and D and trimming were worked out from the DNA. Here the sample spans 150,000 to 200,000 clones, around 84% being singletons. Seattle-derived patients entered the study during active infection and were followed longitudinally. Material: peripheral blood. This TCR derives from a woman aged 70-85 years with COVID-19, enrolled during active disease.

In DNA, the CDR3 is TGTGCCAGCACCCCGAAGGGGTTAGGGAGGGGTGGCTACACCTTC. This sequence encodes CASTPKGLGRGGYTF. J is TRBJ1-2 and V is TRBV6-5, with D possibly matching TRBD1 (5 bases). The length of the CDR3 is 15 residues. The V gene's germline CDR1 is MNHEY and CDR2 SVGAGI. Between the trimmed V and J ends, which lost 7 bases and 7 bases, there was a span of 22 bases.